The entry that follows covers one T cell receptor beta chain sequence. Its antigen is currently not known. No much larger clone is present one base from it, and per-base qualities are unavailable. These data originate in a study of T cell changes during pregnancy in multiple sclerosis (dated 2019 in TCRdb). In the study overall: The study looked at changes in the T cell repertoire across pregnancy in women with multiple sclerosis.

Library creation used the immunoSEQ multiplex PCR assay. Sourced from immuneACCESS, this table was stored by TCRdb with only in-frame sequences that have V and J called. A share of the clones is absent; for the studies checked, an unresolved V gene accounts for under half, and the remainder has no known explanation. Present in this sample are some 60,000 clones, 91% of which were seen just once. 3% to 4% of the sample comes from the top ten. CDR3 length: 14 amino acids, cysteine to phenylalanine. The entry retains the CDR3 DNA only, 42 bases that are in frame from base 1. Relative to germline, V is 2 bases shorter and J is 4 bases shorter, with 11 bases between their ends. The germline V gene specifies MNHEY as CDR1 and SVGAGI as CDR2.

Sequenced here: peripheral blood, sampled after pregnancy. This clonotype originated in a female donor in good health, enrolled as a control in a pregnancy study. The chain is made from TRBV6-5 and TRBJ1-2; a tentative D call is TRBD1 (5 bases match). The CDR3 corresponds to CASSYTGGVYGYTF. The sequenced DNA is TGTGCCAGCAGTTACACCGGGGGGGTCTATGGCTACACCTTC.